This TCR beta chain was found in a study of blood T cell repertoires in COVID-19. For the study at large: The origin of the acute and convalescent COVID-19 samples was the United States, Italy and Spain.

Method: immunoSEQ multiplex PCR; TCRdb's copy keeps in-frame clones and lacks some. Found here are around 60,000 clones, about 81% of them singletons; the top ten hold 15%. V dropped 5 bases and J dropped 8 bases, with 16 bases sitting between them. Germline V gene sequence: CDR1 KGHSH, CDR2 LQKENI. The CDR3 covers 14 residues. This clonotype originated in a man older than 75 with acute or convalescent COVID-19. V usage is TRBV18 and J usage is TRBJ1-5; the D is unclear. Sequencing was carried out using peripheral blood. The CDR3 coding sequence is TGTGCCAGCTCAGGATCGTCGGGAAGGGAGCCCCAGCATTTT. Its translation: CASSGSSGREPQHF.